This entry concerns a single TCR beta chain. This record comes from a study of T cells in localized non-small cell lung cancer. Measured with immunoSEQ multiplex PCR; TCRdb has only the in-frame clones, and not every one. The sample holds 58,000 or so clones, roughly 88% seen once. Germline V CDR1 and CDR2: GTSNPN, SVGIG (reference sequence). The CDR3 totals 13 residues. V lost 4 bases and J lost 4; bases outside the gene matches: 3. This sequence was found in a woman aged 35-75 years with stage I lung adenocarcinoma. The material was peripheral blood, obtained before any cancer treatment. The chain couples TRBV30 to TRBJ2-3; 9 bases agree with TRBD2. The CDR3 region is CAWTRGGADTQYF. As DNA, the CDR3 is TGTGCCTGGACGCGGGGGGGGGCAGATACGCAGTATTTT.